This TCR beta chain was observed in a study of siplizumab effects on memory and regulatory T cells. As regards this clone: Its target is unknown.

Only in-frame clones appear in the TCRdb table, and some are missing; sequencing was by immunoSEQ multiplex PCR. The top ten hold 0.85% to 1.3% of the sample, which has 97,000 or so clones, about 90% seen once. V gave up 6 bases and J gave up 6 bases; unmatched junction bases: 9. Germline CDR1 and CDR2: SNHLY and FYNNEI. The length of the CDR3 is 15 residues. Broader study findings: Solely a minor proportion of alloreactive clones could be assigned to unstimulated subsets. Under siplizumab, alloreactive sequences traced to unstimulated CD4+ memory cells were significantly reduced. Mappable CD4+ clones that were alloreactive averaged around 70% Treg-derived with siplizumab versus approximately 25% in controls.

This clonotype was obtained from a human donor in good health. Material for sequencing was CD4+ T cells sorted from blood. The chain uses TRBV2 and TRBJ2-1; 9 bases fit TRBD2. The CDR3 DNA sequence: TGTGCCAGCAGACTAAGTCCAGCGGGGGGCAATGAGCAGTTCTTC. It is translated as CASRLSPAGGNEQFF.